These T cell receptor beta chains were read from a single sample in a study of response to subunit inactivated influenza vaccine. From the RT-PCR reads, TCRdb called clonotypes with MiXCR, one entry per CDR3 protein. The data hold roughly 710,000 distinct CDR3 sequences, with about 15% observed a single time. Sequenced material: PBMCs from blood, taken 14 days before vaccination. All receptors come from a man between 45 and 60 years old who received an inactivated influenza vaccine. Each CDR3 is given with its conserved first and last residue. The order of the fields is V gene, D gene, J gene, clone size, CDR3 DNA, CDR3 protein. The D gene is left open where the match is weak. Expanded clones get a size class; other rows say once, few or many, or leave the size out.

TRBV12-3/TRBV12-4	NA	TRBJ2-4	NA	TGTGCCAGCAGTTTAGCTTCGGGCCCCGGGGGCAAAAACATTCAGTACTTC	CASSLASGPGGKNIQYF
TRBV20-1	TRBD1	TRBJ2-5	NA	TGCAGTGCCTCACTTACGACAGGGAGTGAGACCCAGTACTTC	CSASLTTGSETQYF
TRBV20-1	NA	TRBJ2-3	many	TGCAGTGCTATTCCTGAGGGGGAAGATACGCAGTATTTT	CSAIPEGEDTQYF
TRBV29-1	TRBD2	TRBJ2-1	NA	TGCAGCGTTGAAGAATCGGGGTGGGTACGGACTAGCGGGAACAATGAGCAGTTCTTC	CSVEESGWVRTSGNNEQFF
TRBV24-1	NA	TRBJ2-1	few	TGTGCCACCAGTGATGGTTCAGCGGCCTCCTACAATGAGCAGTTCTTC	CATSDGSAASYNEQFF
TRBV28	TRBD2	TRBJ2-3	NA	TGTGCCAGCAGTTTGCCCCTCCCGGGACTAGCGGGAGGATTAGATACGCAGTATTTT	CASSLPLPGLAGGLDTQYF
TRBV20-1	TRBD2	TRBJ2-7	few	TGCAGTGCTGGGACTAGCGGTCGGAATTACGAGCAGTACTTC	CSAGTSGRNYEQYF
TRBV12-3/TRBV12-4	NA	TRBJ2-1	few	TGTGCCAGCAGTTGGGACTCCGGGAGAAATGAGCAGTTCTTC	CASSWDSGRNEQFF
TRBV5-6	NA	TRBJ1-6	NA	TGTGCCAGCAGCTTGGTGCGGGACTATAATTCACCCCTCCACTTT	CASSLVRDYNSPLHF
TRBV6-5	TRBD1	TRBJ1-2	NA	TGTGCCAGCAGTTCAGGGACAGGGGTCGACTATGGCTACACCTTC	CASSSGTGVDYGYTF
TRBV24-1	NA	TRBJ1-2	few	TGTGCCACCAGTGACTTTGACGCGAACTATGGCTACACCTTC	CATSDFDANYGYTF
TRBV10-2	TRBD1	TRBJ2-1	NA	TGCGCCAGCCTAGGTTGGGACAGGGGAAATGAGCAGTTCTTC	CASLGWDRGNEQFF
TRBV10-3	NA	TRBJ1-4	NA	TGTGCCATCAGTGAATCTGGACAGTCAACTAATGAAAAACTGTTTTTT	CAISESGQSTNEKLFF
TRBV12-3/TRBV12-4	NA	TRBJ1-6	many	TGTGCCAGCAGTTTTAAGGGGCCCAATTCACCCCTCCACTTT	CASSFKGPNSPLHF
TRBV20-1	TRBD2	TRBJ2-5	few	TGCAGTGCTTATAGTCCGGCTAGCGGGAGGGGGGAGACCCAGTACTTC	CSAYSPASGRGETQYF
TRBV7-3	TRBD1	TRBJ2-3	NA	TGTGCCAGCAGCTTACATGGACAGGGGACAGATACGCAGTATTTT	CASSLHGQGTDTQYF
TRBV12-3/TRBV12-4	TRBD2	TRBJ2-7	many	TGTGCCAGCGGTAGCGGGAGTGGGTACGAGCAGTACTTC	CASGSGSGYEQYF
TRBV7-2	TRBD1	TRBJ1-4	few	TGTGCCAGCAGCCCACAGGGGGGAAGGGAAAAACTGTTTTTT	CASSPQGGREKLFF
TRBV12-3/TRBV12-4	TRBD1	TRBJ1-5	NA	TGTGCCAGCAGCAACCTCCCACGGACAGGGCGCCAGCCCCAGCATTTT	CASSNLPRTGRQPQHF
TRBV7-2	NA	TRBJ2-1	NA	TGTGCCAGCAGTTACACGGAGTACAATGAGCAGTTCTTC	CASSYTEYNEQFF
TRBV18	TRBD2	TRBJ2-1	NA	TGTGCCAGCTCACAGCGGGAGGGGATTATTAGTGAGCAGTTCTTC	CASSQREGIISEQFF
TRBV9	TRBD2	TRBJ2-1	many	TGTGCCAGCAGCCCCCCTGGGGGGGAGGCCAGCAATGAGCAGTTCTTC	CASSPPGGEASNEQFF
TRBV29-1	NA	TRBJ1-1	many	TGCAGCGTTGAAAGTGGAGGGTTCGTCACTGAAGCTTTCTTT	CSVESGGFVTEAFF
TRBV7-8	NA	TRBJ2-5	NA	TGTGCCAGCAGCTTAAAATGGACAAACCTAATATCTGGGGAGACCCAGTACTTC	CASSLKWTNLISGETQYF
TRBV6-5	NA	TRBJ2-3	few	TGTGCCAGCAGTTACTTTGGGAGGAGGCCAGATACGCAGTATTTT	CASSYFGRRPDTQYF
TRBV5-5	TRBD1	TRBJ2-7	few	TGTGCCAGCAGCTTCATCCCCGGGACAGGGGGGAACGAGCAGTACTTC	CASSFIPGTGGNEQYF
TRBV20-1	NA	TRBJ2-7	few	TGCAGTGCTAGACGAGCCCTGAGCTCCTACGAGCAGTACTTC	CSARRALSSYEQYF
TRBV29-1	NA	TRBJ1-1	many	TGCAGCGCAGGGAGGGTGAACACTGAAGCTTTCTTT	CSAGRVNTEAFF
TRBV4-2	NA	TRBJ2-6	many	TGTGCCAGCACCCGAGGGTCTGGGGCCAACGTCCTGACTTTC	CASTRGSGANVLTF
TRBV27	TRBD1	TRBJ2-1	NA	TGTGCCAGCAGTCAAATAGGACAGGGAGGCGGCAATGAGCAGTTCTTC	CASSQIGQGGGNEQFF
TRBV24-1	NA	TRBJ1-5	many	TGTGCCACCAGTGACACGGACGTTCAGCCCCAGCATTTT	CATSDTDVQPQHF
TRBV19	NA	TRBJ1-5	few	TGTGCCAGCCAACCAGGTAGGGGACAGCCCCAGCATTTT	CASQPGRGQPQHF
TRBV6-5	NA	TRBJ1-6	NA	TGTGCCAGCAGTTACAATCAGGGGAATTCACCCCTCCACTTT	CASSYNQGNSPLHF
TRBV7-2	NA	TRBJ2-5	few	TGTGCCAGCAGCCCAACAGACCTACGGGGGGAGACCCAGTACTTC	CASSPTDLRGETQYF
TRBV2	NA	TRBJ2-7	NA	TGTGCCAGCAGAGAGTTTACAGGGCTCGACGAGCAGTACTTC	CASREFTGLDEQYF
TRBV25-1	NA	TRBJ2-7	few	TGTGCCAGCAGTAGGTCAGGGGCCAACGAGCAGTACTTC	CASSRSGANEQYF
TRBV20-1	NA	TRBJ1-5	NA	TGCAGTGCTACCCTCGGGGGTAGCAATCAGCCCCAGCATTTT	CSATLGGSNQPQHF
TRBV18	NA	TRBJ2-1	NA	TGTGCCAGCTCACCTTCTGGTGAGCAGTTCTTC	CASSPSGEQFF
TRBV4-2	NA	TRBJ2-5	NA	TGTGCCAGCAGCCAAGATGCTAAACCCGGGACCCAGTACTTC	CASSQDAKPGTQYF
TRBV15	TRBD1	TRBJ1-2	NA	TGTGCCACCAGCAGAGATCGGGACAGGGGGAACTATGGCTACACCTTC	CATSRDRDRGNYGYTF
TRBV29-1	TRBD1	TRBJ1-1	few	TGCAGCGTCGAAAGGACAGGGCGGTTCAACACTGAAGCTTTCTTT	CSVERTGRFNTEAFF
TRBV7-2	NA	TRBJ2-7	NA	TGTGCCAGCAGCTTGAACCCCTCGCGGGGACCCCGAAACGAGCAGTACTTC	CASSLNPSRGPRNEQYF
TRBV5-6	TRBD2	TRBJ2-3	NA	TGTGCCAGCAGCTTGGGGTTAGCGGGAACTCGGCAGTATTTT	CASSLGLAGTRQYF
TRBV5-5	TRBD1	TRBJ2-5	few	TGTGCCAGCAGCTTGGAACCAGGACAGGGGGCTACGGAGACCCAGTACTTC	CASSLEPGQGATETQYF
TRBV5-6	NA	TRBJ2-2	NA	TGTGCCAGCAGCTTGGGTTTTGGGCAGATCACCGGGGAGCTGTTTTTT	CASSLGFGQITGELFF
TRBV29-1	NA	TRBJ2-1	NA	TGCAGCGTTACGCAGACTTTTTCCTACAATGAGCAGTTCTTC	CSVTQTFSYNEQFF
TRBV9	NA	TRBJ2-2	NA	TGTGCCAGCAGCGTAGATCAGAAGGGCGGGGAGCTGTTTTTT	CASSVDQKGGELFF
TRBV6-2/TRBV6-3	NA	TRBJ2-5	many	TGTGCCAGCAGGACTCCCATGGAGACCCAGTACTTC	CASRTPMETQYF